These 20 T cell receptor beta chains were all obtained from the same sample, sequenced in a study of patients and donors after allogeneic stem cell transplantation. Each CDR3 protein gets one entry after TCRdb re-called the RT-PCR reads with MiXCR. Altogether approximately 90,000 distinct CDR3 sequences are present, around 5% being singletons, with the ten largest covering 2.6%. The sequencing input was blood, either unsorted or a sorted T cell fraction (not recorded which). The receptors stem from a human donor who was either an allogeneic HSCT recipient or a stem cell or donor lymphocyte infusion donor (not recorded which). It is not recorded whose cells these are; they may come from a transplant donor.

At least ten counts were recorded for this clonotype. The rearrangement links TRBV6-5 to TRBJ1-1; D might be TRBD1 (6 bases). Germline V gives CDR1 MNHEY, CDR2 SVGAGI. This CDR3 comprises 15 residues. Trimming took 4 bases from V and 1 from J, leaving 13 bases between them. DNA for the CDR3: TGTGCCAGCAGTTTGGACCCGGACAGGAACACTGAAGCTTTCTTT. Its protein is CASSLDPDRNTEAFF.

The CDR3 is CASSPSPGQGPNQPQHF. DNA of the CDR3: TGTGCCAGCTCACCATCGCCGGGACAGGGGCCGAATCAGCCCCAGCATTTT. The rearrangement joins TRBV18 to TRBJ1-5; 10 bases match TRBD1. The trim removed 2 bases at V and 4 bases at J, leaving 8 bases unmatched. Per the germline V gene, CDR1 is KGHSH and CDR2 is LQKENI. This CDR3 region has 17 residues.

The table lists this clonotype with many counts. As DNA, the CDR3 is TGTGCCAGCAGCCAACGGACTATACAAGAGACCCAGTACTTC. Amino acids: CASSQRTIQETQYF. V is TRBV3-1 and J is TRBJ2-5, with TRBD2 as a possible D gene (6 bases). Between the trimmed V and J ends, which lost 2 bases and 2 bases, there was a span of 9 bases. Germline assignment: CDR1 LGHDT and CDR2 YNNKEL (reference sequence). The CDR3 has 14 amino acids.

This clonotype was seen repeatedly, ten times or more. The rearrangement links TRBV6-1 to TRBJ1-2; a weak D match, TRBD1 (5 bases). The V end lost 4 bases, the J end lost 4 bases, and 13 bases lay between the germline ends. This CDR3 comprises 14 residues. CDR1 MNHNS and CDR2 SASEGT come from the germline V gene. The CDR3 DNA is TGTGCCAGCAGTGTCGGCAGGGAGAGCTATGGCTACACCTTC. Residues: CASSVGRESYGYTF.

This clonotype was counted at least ten times. This rearrangement joins TRBV5-6 to TRBJ2-1; 7 bases align to TRBD1. Per the germline V gene, CDR1 is SGHDT and CDR2 is YYEEEE. Germline trimming cut 0 bases from V and 9 bases from J; bases unmatched to any gene: 6. The CDR3 is made up of 14 amino acids. DNA of the CDR3: TGTGCCAGCAGCTTGGGTGGACAGGTGGTTGAGCAGTTCTTC. Translated, it gives CASSLGGQVVEQFF.

There are many counts of this clonotype. The rearrangement joins TRBV2 to TRBJ2-7, with D hard to call. Per germline, CDR1 SNHLY and CDR2 FYNNEI. The V end was cut by 2 bases, the J end by 7 bases, with 12 bases between. The CDR3 length is 13 residues. Written as DNA, the CDR3 is TGTGCCAGCAGTGAAAGGGAATTGGGGGAGCAGTACTTC. Residues: CASSERELGEQYF. The variable domain in full, completed from reference TRBV2 and TRBJ2-7, reads EPEVTQTPSHQVTQMGQEVILRCVPISNHLYFYWYRQILGQKVEFLVSFYNNEISEKSEIFDDQFSVERPDGSNFTLKIRSTKLEDSAMYFCASSERELGEQYFGPGTRLTVT.

This clonotype was observed many times. The chain is built from TRBV7-9 and TRBJ2-7; D call uncertain. The CDR3 is made up of 15 amino acids. Trimming removed 4 bases at V and 3 bases at J, with 16 bases between. Germline V lookup: CDR1 SEHNR, CDR2 FQNEAQ (reference sequence). CDR3 amino acids: CASSSRTSENYEQYF. The CDR3, as DNA: TGTGCCAGCAGCTCGAGGACCTCCGAGAACTACGAGCAGTACTTC.

This clonotype was observed many times. This sequence joins TRBV20-1 and TRBJ2-5, with D perhaps given as TRBD1 or TRBD2 (5 bases each). The germline V and J ends were trimmed by 0 bases and 4 bases, with 9 bases remaining between them. Germline loops: CDR1 DFQATT, CDR2 SNEGSKA (reference sequence). This CDR3 contains 13 residues. As DNA, the CDR3 is TGCAGTGCTAGAGACGGGGCCCGAGAGACCCAGTACTTC. Its translation: CSARDGARETQYF.

This clonotype showed up many times. The chain uses TRBV30 and TRBJ2-7; D remains ambiguous. CDR1 is GTSNPN, CDR2 SVGIG, per germline (reference sequence). The CDR3 contains 13 residues. V shed 5 bases and J shed 1 base, with 12 bases lying between them. This CDR3 reads CAWSWRRSYEQYF. The CDR3 DNA is TGTGCCTGGTCCTGGAGAAGGTCCTACGAGCAGTACTTC.

V gene TRBV3-1 combines with J gene TRBJ2-5, with 10 bases fitting TRBD1. Germline V gives CDR1 LGHDT, CDR2 YNNKEL (reference sequence). Trimming removed 5 bases from V and 5 bases from J; junction bases left unmatched: 5. CDR3 length equals 14 residues. The CDR3 loop reads CASSTRTGGETQYF. The CDR3 nucleotides read TGTGCCAGCAGCACCCGGACAGGGGGTGAGACCCAGTACTTC.

This clonotype was recorded many times. J is TRBJ2-2 and V is TRBV19; 9 bases are shared with TRBD1. Per germline, CDR1 LNHDA and CDR2 SQIVND (reference sequence). J was trimmed by 6 bases and V by 9 bases; bases with no gene match: 5. The CDR3 sequence is 13 residues long. The chain's CDR3 is CASRDRVSGELFF. The CDR3 DNA is TGTGCCAGCCGGGACAGGGTTTCCGGGGAGCTGTTTTTT.

This clonotype was seen only a few times. The V call is TRBV3-1, the J call TRBJ2-5; D gene unclear. Per the germline V gene, CDR1 is LGHDT and CDR2 is YNNKEL (reference sequence). The CDR3 has 16 amino acids. V was trimmed by 5 bases and J by 1 base, leaving 17 bases between them. The CDR3 spells CASSKRVIEAQETQYF. The CDR3, as DNA: TGTGCCAGCAGCAAACGAGTGATAGAGGCCCAAGAGACCCAGTACTTC.

This chain connects TRBV7-9 to TRBJ2-7; maybe TRBD1 (6 bases). V lost 5 bases and J 3 bases, leaving 14 bases between the germline ends. This CDR3 has 14 amino acids. Germline CDR1 is SEHNR and CDR2 is FQNEAQ (reference sequence). The CDR3 DNA is TGTGCCAGCAGCGGACAGAGTCCCCTCTACGAGCAGTACTTC. Its translation is CASSGQSPLYEQYF.

This clonotype was found many times. This sequence joins TRBV15 and TRBJ1-1; 7 nucleotides line up with TRBD1. V was pared by 0 bases and J by 1 base, with 5 bases of the junction left unmatched. Germline CDR1 reads LNHNV; CDR2 reads YYDKDF (reference sequence). The CDR3 runs 16 residues. The chain's CDR3 is CATSRETGTTNTEAFF. The CDR3 bases are TGTGCCACCAGCAGAGAGACAGGGACAACGAACACTGAAGCTTTCTTT.

The table lists this clonotype with many counts. The gene calls are TRBV12-5 and TRBJ2-3; D is uncertain. Germline CDR1 reads LGHNT; CDR2 reads FRNRAP. Trimming took 6 bases from V and 2 from J, leaving 9 bases between them. CDR3 length: 13 residues. The CDR3 loop is CASGAQLTDTQYF. The CDR3 region has the DNA TGTGCTAGTGGGGCTCAACTCACAGATACGCAGTATTTT.

This clonotype was counted ten times or more. This chain links TRBV29-1 with TRBJ2-1; no reliable D call. V shed 7 bases and J shed 0 bases, with 10 bases lying between them. CDR1 is SQVTM, CDR2 ANQGSEA, per germline. This CDR3 has 13 amino acids. The CDR3 nucleotides are TGCAGCGCTTCTAAGAGCTCCTACAATGAGCAGTTCTTC. This gives the protein CSASKSSYNEQFF.

This clonotype has at least ten counts. This chain joins TRBV15 and TRBJ2-3; 7 bases match TRBD2. The J segment lost 3 bases and the V segment lost 0 bases, leaving 9 bases of the junction unmatched. Germline V lookup: CDR1 LNHNV, CDR2 YYDKDF (reference sequence). The CDR3 is 17 residues long. The CDR3 loop is CATSRDRLGEGTDTQYF. CDR3 in DNA: TGTGCCACCAGCAGAGATCGATTGGGGGAGGGGACAGATACGCAGTATTTT. Drawing the rest from reference TRBV15 and TRBJ2-3, the complete variable domain is DAMVIQNPRYQVTQFGKPVTLSCSQTLNHNVMYWYQQKSSQAPKLLFHYYDKDFNNEADTPDNFQSRRPNTSFCFLDIRSPGLGDTAMYLCATSRDRLGEGTDTQYFGPGTRLTVL.

This clonotype occurred many times. The chain links TRBV2 to TRBJ1-2, with a possible D match to TRBD1 (6 bases). CDR1 SNHLY and CDR2 FYNNEI come from the germline V gene. This CDR3 spans 14 amino acids. With 7 bases removed from V and 0 bases from J, the gap between germline ends came to 12 bases. The CDR3 bases are TGTGCCAGCATGGGGGGCGCATCTAACTATGGCTACACCTTC. It yields the protein CASMGGASNYGYTF.

This clonotype was observed a handful of times. The chain is built from TRBV3-1 and TRBJ2-7, with a weak D call TRBD1 (6 bases). The V gene lost 2 bases and the J gene lost 1 base, with 6 bases spanning the gap. Per germline, CDR1 LGHDT and CDR2 YNNKEL (reference sequence). This CDR3 contains 13 residues. The CDR3 sequence is CASSQQGSYEQYF. CDR3 bases: TGTGCCAGCAGCCAACAGGGGTCCTACGAGCAGTACTTC.

In this sample, this clonotype turned up many times. The chain joins TRBV4-2 to TRBJ2-3; D unclear. CDR1 and CDR2 (germline): LGHNA, YNFKEQ. Trimming stripped 0 bases from V and 0 bases from J, with 7 bases between. This CDR3 comprises 15 residues. The CDR3 DNA is TGTGCCAGCAGCCAAGATCCCGGCAGCACAGATACGCAGTATTTT. Amino acid sequence: CASSQDPGSTDTQYF.